This TCR beta chain is from a study of T cell clonality in common variable immunodeficiency. Study conclusions and caveats: Fewer deletions and N-nucleotide insertions were reportedly seen in common variable immunodeficiency TCR beta sequences.

The CDR3 loop spans 16 amino acids. Germline trimming cut 3 bases from V and 4 bases from J; bases unmatched to any gene: 6. From germline, CDR1 is SGHVS and CDR2 FQNEAQ. Sequencing input was equivalent genomic DNA from CVID and controls. TCRdb keeps only in-frame clones here, not all; method: immunoSEQ multiplex PCR. Listed for the sample are under 50,000 clones, none seen a single time. A remark on this clone: What it binds is not known. Sequencing ends 3 residues short of the CDR3 end; the germline J gene provides the rest.

The gene calls are TRBV7-8 and TRBJ1-3, with 10 bases fitting TRBD1. The specimen sequenced was peripheral blood mononuclear cells. This clonotype was sampled from a person between 18 and 75 years old in good health. The sequenced part of the CDR3 DNA is TGTGCCAGCAGCTTCCGACAGGGGGCGAGCGGAAACACC. This codes for CASSFRQGASGNT. In full, the CDR3 reads CASSFRQGASGNTIYF.